A selection of T cell receptor beta chains follows, all from one sample in a study of blood T cell repertoires in COVID-19. Libraries were prepared by immunoSEQ multiplex PCR; TCRdb keeps only in-frame clonotypes and omits some of them. The sample has tens of thousands of clones, more than 85% seen once. The sample consisted of peripheral blood. All receptors come from a man aged 50 or older with active COVID-19. The conserved cysteine and the conserved F or W are not part of the CDR3 here. Each record gives: V gene, CDR3 protein.

v_gene: TRBV4-2
CDR3aa: ASSQDLAGLNTEAF

v_gene: TRBV3-1/TRBV3-2
CDR3aa: ASSQTSGDYNEQF

v_gene: TRBV5-1
CDR3aa: ASSLVPGQQETQY

v_gene: TRBV7-9
CDR3aa: ASSPRVGQGTNFNYGYT

v_gene: TRBV18
CDR3aa: ASSPPERPQISGNTIY

v_gene: TRBV29-1
CDR3aa: SVETGVGEKLF

v_gene: TRBV5-6
CDR3aa: ASSLARLAGSQPDTQY

v_gene: TRBV7-3
CDR3aa: ASSPSGRADNEQF

v_gene: TRBV29-1
CDR3aa: SVTNMDARNTEAF

v_gene: TRBV4-1
CDR3aa: ASSPGWSSYNEQF

v_gene: TRBV5-1
CDR3aa: ASSLGLAGADTQY

v_gene: TRBV2
CDR3aa: ASSLRTASSYNEQF

v_gene: TRBV19
CDR3aa: ASTSGVLTEAF

v_gene: TRBV6-5
CDR3aa: ASSYLVGTGNEQF

v_gene: TRBV7-9
CDR3aa: ASYLDTQY

v_gene: TRBV9
CDR3aa: ASSVDDPGQGPYEQY

v_gene: TRBV3-1/TRBV3-2
CDR3aa: ASSQGITTSTDTQY

v_gene: TRBV6-4
CDR3aa: ASSDKTESPDEQF

v_gene: TRBV6-5
CDR3aa: ASSYGDLSGYT

v_gene: TRBV6-5
CDR3aa: ASSYRGRNYGYT

v_gene: TRBV4-1
CDR3aa: ASSQAWSTGGNGYT

v_gene: TRBV5-5
CDR3aa: ASSLLLAGATYEQY

v_gene: TRBV7-9
CDR3aa: ASSSSTSFNEQF

v_gene: TRBV27
CDR3aa: ASSPGLAGVEQY

v_gene: TRBV5-6
CDR3aa: ASSSGRPAGYNEQF

v_gene: TRBV4-3
CDR3aa: ASSPRARASTDTQY

v_gene: TRBV4-3
CDR3aa: ASSLDRRGHSPLH

v_gene: TRBV11-2
CDR3aa: ASSPRYGGYT

v_gene: TRBV5-6
CDR3aa: ASSLDRTDEQY

v_gene: TRBV5-1
CDR3aa: ASSTQPTGGTEAF

v_gene: TRBV5-1
CDR3aa: ASSLALQGNGYT

v_gene: TRBV7-9
CDR3aa: ASSKQGLARSSYNEQF

v_gene: TRBV9
CDR3aa: ASSVGVASSGNYGYT

v_gene: TRBV7-2
CDR3aa: ASSLAGGLIDTQY

v_gene: TRBV5-1
CDR3aa: ASSRPERGLTEAF

v_gene: TRBV28
CDR3aa: ASSSYLGSRSYNEQF